The source of this T cell receptor beta chain is a study of blood T cell repertoires in COVID-19. As for the study in general: Sources were T cells, B-cell-depleted T cells, or PBMCs; the material itself was cDNA or gDNA.

TCRdb's copy holds only in-frame clones and misses some; the assay was immunoSEQ multiplex PCR. Here the sample spans hundreds of thousands of clones, 75% to 90% being singletons. In germline, CDR1 is SGHVS, CDR2 FQNEAQ. The CDR3 spans 16 residues. With 5 bases removed from V and 1 base from J, the gap between germline ends came to 15 bases. Input material: PBMCs or T cells enriched from blood (not recorded which). The V and J genes are TRBV7-8 and TRBJ2-4, with a tentative D call TRBD1 (6 bases). The TCR comes from a woman aged 40 to 50 with acute COVID-19. The CDR3 coding sequence is TGTGCCAGCAGCCCCCGAGCAGGGGAGGCCAAAAACATTCAGTACTTC. This encodes CASSPRAGEAKNIQYF.